The table lists the clone carrying this T cell receptor beta chain with a count of one. The CDR3 contains 16 residues. The V gene end was trimmed by 4 bases and the J gene end by 4 bases; junction bases not matched to a gene: 7. Germline lookup yields CDR1 MGHDK and CDR2 SYGVNS. These data originate in a study of blood T cell repertoires in COVID-19. Whole-study context: Researchers got acute and convalescent COVID-19 samples from the United States, Italy and Spain. The analysed material was cDNA or gDNA that came from T cells, B-cell-depleted T cells, or PBMCs.

In the study's own analysis: Reference gene primer amplification gave nucleated cell count estimates. TCRdb's table, derived via immunoSEQ multiplex PCR, lists solely in-frame clones and lacks some. The DNA was the basis for D and trimming; V, J and clone size are from that table. The table lists 55,000 or so clones, 80% to 85% of them singletons. This receptor was taken from a human donor in a cohort sampled during active or convalescent COVID-19. The sample taken for sequencing was peripheral blood. The V and J genes are TRBV25-1 and TRBJ2-1, with 10 positions matching TRBD1. The chain's CDR3 is CASSAAGDRGYNEQFF. The DNA of the CDR3 is TGTGCCAGCAGTGCTGCCGGGGACAGGGGTTACAATGAGCAGTTCTTC.